Below, 7 T cell receptor beta chains from the same sample are listed, as sequenced in a study of cytomegalovirus exposure and HLA in healthy donors. The study ran its PCR with 60 Vbeta and 13 Jbeta primers. Libraries were prepared by immunoSEQ multiplex PCR; TCRdb keeps only in-frame clonotypes and omits some of them. This table holds approximately 110,000 clones, over 60% found once. Sequencing was done on a sample of PBMCs. All receptors come from a woman between 40 and 55 years old in good health and CMV-seropositive.

The genes are TRBV5-1 and TRBJ2-7; D possibly corresponds to TRBD1 (6 bases). Trimming left V 4 bases short and J 3 bases short, with 8 bases between. The length of the CDR3 is 12 residues. The germline CDR1 and CDR2 sequences are SGHRS and YFSETQ. For the CDR3, the DNA is TGCGCCAGCAGCGGACAGTTCTACGAGCAGTACTTC. It translates to CASSGQFYEQYF.

This chain uses TRBV2 with TRBJ2-3; no firm D call. The germline CDR1 and CDR2 sequences are SNHLY and FYNNEI. The CDR3 sequence is 14 residues long. Trimming took 0 bases from V and 2 from J, leaving 6 bases between them. CDR3 region: CASSEAQNTDTQYF. The CDR3 DNA reads TGTGCCAGCAGTGAAGCACAGAACACAGATACGCAGTATTTT.

The rearrangement joins TRBV28 to TRBJ1-5; TRBD1 is a possible D gene (5 bases). CDR1 and CDR2 (germline): MDHEN, SYDVKM. V dropped 5 bases and J dropped 7 bases, with 18 bases sitting between them. CDR3 size: 15 residues. The chain's CDR3 is CASSTGPLPGQPQHF. The CDR3 DNA reads as TGTGCCAGCAGTACGGGTCCCCTCCCAGGGCAGCCCCAGCATTTT. The variable domain in full, with the rest retrieved from reference TRBV28 and TRBJ1-5, is DVKVTQSSRYLVKRTGEKVFLECVQDMDHENMFWYRQDPGLGLRLIYFSYDVKMKEKGDIPEGYSVSREKKERFSLILESASTNQTSMYLCASSTGPLPGQPQHFGDGTRLSIL.

This clone was counted only a few times. J is TRBJ2-5 and V is TRBV2, with D tentatively TRBD1 (5 bases). CDR1 and CDR2 (germline): SNHLY, FYNNEI. Trimming left V 3 bases short and J 3 bases short, with 11 bases between. CDR3 length: 14 residues. CDR3 nucleotides: TGTGCCAGCAGTGACGGCAGACAGAAAGAGACCCAGTACTTC. It translates to CASSDGRQKETQYF.

This rearrangement joins TRBV18 to TRBJ1-1, with D unclear. CDR1 is KGHSH and CDR2 is LQKENI in the germline V gene. This CDR3 contains 15 residues. Trimming took 3 bases from V and 4 from J, leaving 15 bases between them. The CDR3 is CASSPLAAGITEAFF. The CDR3 DNA is TGTGCCAGCTCACCCCTGGCGGCGGGGATCACTGAAGCTTTCTTT.

The chain carries TRBV28 and TRBJ1-2, with D unresolved. The CDR3 runs to 15 residues. In germline, CDR1 is MDHEN, CDR2 SYDVKM. V lost 6 bases and J lost 0, with 14 bases in between. The CDR3 DNA sequence: TGTGCCAGCAGATACCTCGACGGGACTAACTATGGCTACACCTTC. It codes for CASRYLDGTNYGYTF.

This clone was observed a few times. V and J are TRBV14 and TRBJ2-7, with D unresolved. The V gene lost 0 bases and the J gene lost 3 bases, with 6 bases spanning the gap. This CDR3 region has 13 residues. Germline assignment: CDR1 SGHDN and CDR2 FVKESK. The CDR3 here is CASSQDKSYEQYF. The CDR3, as DNA: TGTGCCAGCAGCCAAGATAAGAGCTACGAGCAGTACTTC.